This is a list of T cell receptor beta chains from one sample in a study of blood T cells in healthy people across ages. Via MiXCR, TCRdb re-called the 5' RACE reads, giving one row per CDR3 protein. The sample has around 900,000 distinct CDR3 sequences; roughly 50% are singletons. The sequenced material came from blood. The receptors were sampled from a woman in her sixties in good health. The CDR3 runs from the conserved cysteine through the conserved F or W. A D gene is named only where the DNA matches it firmly. Clone size is shown for a subset of rows, as once, few, many or a class of expanded clone.

NA,NA,TRBV5-1,TRBJ2-1,CASSGVYYNEQFF,TGCGCCAGCAGCGGGGTCTACTACAATGAGCAGTTCTTC
NA,TRBD1,TRBV29-1,TRBJ1-1,CSATQGPENTEAFF,TGCAGCGCAACACAGGGGCCCGAGAACACTGAAGCTTTCTTT
NA,NA,TRBV7-2,TRBJ2-7,CASTSGERRFYEQYF,TGTGCCAGCACTTCGGGAGAGCGGAGGTTCTACGAGCAGTACTTC
few,TRBD2,TRBV11-2,TRBJ2-3,CASSALLAGLTDTQYF,TGTGCCAGCAGCGCCCTACTAGCGGGACTAACAGATACGCAGTATTTT
NA,NA,TRBV5-1,TRBJ2-6,CASSLDSSFNVLTF,TGCGCCAGCAGCTTGGACAGCTCTTTCAACGTCCTGACTTTC
many,NA,TRBV3-1,TRBJ1-2,CASSRGANYGYTF,TGTGCCAGCTCCCGGGGGGCTAACTATGGCTACACCTTC
few,NA,TRBV20-1,TRBJ2-5,CSPTEGGGRTKETQYF,TGCAGTCCGACGGAGGGGGGCGGGAGAACCAAAGAGACCCAGTACTTC
many,NA,TRBV20-1,TRBJ2-3,CSADAGTRGIDTQYF,TGCAGTGCTGACGCCGGGACACGGGGAATCGATACGCAGTATTTT
NA,NA,TRBV29-1,TRBJ2-1,CSVGPASREQFF,TGCAGCGTCGGTCCAGCGAGTAGGGAGCAGTTCTTC
NA,NA,TRBV20-1,TRBJ2-3,CSARDPQGSDTQYF,TGCAGTGCTAGAGATCCCCAGGGATCAGATACGCAGTATTTT
NA,TRBD2,TRBV6-1,TRBJ2-1,CASSRSSPGLAGNEQFF,TGTGCCAGCAGTCGCTCCTCACCGGGACTAGCGGGGAATGAGCAGTTCTTC
NA,NA,TRBV3-1,TRBJ1-5,CASSQAQSNQPQHF,TGTGCCAGCAGCCAAGCACAGAGCAATCAGCCCCAGCATTTT
few,NA,TRBV7-2,TRBJ2-3,CASGGTPFSTQYF,TGTGCCAGCGGAGGGACCCCCTTCAGTACGCAGTATTTT
NA,TRBD1,TRBV7-9,TRBJ2-1,CASMRPGTGVNEQFF,TGTGCCAGCATGAGGCCCGGGACAGGGGTGAATGAGCAGTTCTTC
NA,NA,TRBV7-2,TRBJ2-1,CASSLNGAGEQFF,TGTGCCAGCAGCCTGAACGGGGCTGGAGAACAGTTCTTC
once,TRBD1,TRBV27,TRBJ2-2,CASSWGTGGYTGELFF,TGTGCCAGCAGTTGGGGGACAGGGGGTTACACCGGGGAGCTGTTTTTT
few,NA,TRBV7-9,TRBJ2-7,CASSLATPELRGQYF,TGTGCCAGCAGCTTAGCGACGCCAGAACTACGAGGGCAGTACTTC
NA,NA,TRBV6-4,TRBJ2-3,CASGSGLATDTQYF,TGTGCCAGCGGTTCTGGGCTAGCGACAGATACGCAGTATTTT
NA,TRBD1,TRBV6-6,TRBJ2-3,CASSYSGGQGVTDTQYF,TGTGCCAGCAGTTACTCGGGGGGACAGGGGGTCACAGATACGCAGTATTTT
NA,TRBD1,TRBV28,TRBJ2-7,CASTGGIYEQYF,TGTGCCAGCACAGGGGGCATCTACGAGCAGTACTTC
many,TRBD2,TRBV20-1,TRBJ2-1,CSASSLAGYDWNEQFF,TGCAGTGCTAGCAGCCTAGCGGGCTACGATTGGAATGAGCAGTTCTTC
NA,NA,TRBV3-1,TRBJ1-4,CASSRHPPTATNEKLFF,TGTGCCAGCAGCCGACACCCTCCCACTGCAACTAATGAAAAACTGTTTTTT
NA,NA,TRBV2,TRBJ2-7,CASSEQGDEQYF,TGTGCCAGCAGTGAACAGGGTGACGAGCAGTACTTC
few,TRBD2,TRBV4-2,TRBJ2-3,CASSQRGREGDTQYF,TGTGCCAGCAGCCAAAGGGGACGGGAGGGAGATACGCAGTATTTT